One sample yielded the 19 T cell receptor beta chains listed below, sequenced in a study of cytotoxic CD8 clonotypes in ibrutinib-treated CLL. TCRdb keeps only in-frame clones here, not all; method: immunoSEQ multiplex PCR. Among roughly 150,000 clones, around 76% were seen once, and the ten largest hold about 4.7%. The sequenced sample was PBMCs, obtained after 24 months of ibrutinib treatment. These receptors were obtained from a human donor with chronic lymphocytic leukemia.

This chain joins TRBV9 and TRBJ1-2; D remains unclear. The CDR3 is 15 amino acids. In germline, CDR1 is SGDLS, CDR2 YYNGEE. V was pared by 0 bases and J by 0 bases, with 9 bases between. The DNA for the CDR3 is TGTGCCAGCAGCGTAGGGAGAAACCCTAACTATGGCTACACCTTC. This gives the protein CASSVGRNPNYGYTF.

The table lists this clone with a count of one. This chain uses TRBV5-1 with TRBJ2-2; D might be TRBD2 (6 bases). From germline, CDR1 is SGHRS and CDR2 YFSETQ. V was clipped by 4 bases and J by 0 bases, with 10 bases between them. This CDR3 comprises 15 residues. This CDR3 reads CASSPGLSNTGELFF. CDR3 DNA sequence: TGCGCCAGCAGCCCGGGACTTTCGAACACCGGGGAGCTGTTTTTT.

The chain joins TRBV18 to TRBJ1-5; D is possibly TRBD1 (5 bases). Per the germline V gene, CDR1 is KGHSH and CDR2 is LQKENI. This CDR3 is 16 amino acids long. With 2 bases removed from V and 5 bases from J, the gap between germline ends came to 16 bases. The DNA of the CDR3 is TGTGCCAGCTCACCAGGTCTTCGGGGAGGGGATCAGCCCCAGCATTTT. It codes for CASSPGLRGGDQPQHF.

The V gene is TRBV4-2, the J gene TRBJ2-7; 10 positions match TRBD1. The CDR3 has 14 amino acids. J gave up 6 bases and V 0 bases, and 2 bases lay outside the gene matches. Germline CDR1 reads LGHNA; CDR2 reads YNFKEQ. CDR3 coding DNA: TGTGCCAGCAGCCAAGATTGGGACAGGGGCGAGCAGTACTTC. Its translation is CASSQDWDRGEQYF.

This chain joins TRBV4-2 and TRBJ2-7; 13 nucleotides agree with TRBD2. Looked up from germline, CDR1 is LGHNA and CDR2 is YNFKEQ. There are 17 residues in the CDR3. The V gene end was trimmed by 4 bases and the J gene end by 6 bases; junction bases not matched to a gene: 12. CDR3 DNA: TGTGCCAGCAGCCCCACTAGCGGGAGGGCCGGGGTTGTCGAGCAGTACTTC. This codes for CASSPTSGRAGVVEQYF.

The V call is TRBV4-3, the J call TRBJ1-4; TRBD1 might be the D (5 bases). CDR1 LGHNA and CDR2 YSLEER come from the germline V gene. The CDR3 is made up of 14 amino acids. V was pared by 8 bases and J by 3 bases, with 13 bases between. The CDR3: CASGGGVANEKLFF. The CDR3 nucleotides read TGCGCCAGCGGCGGGGGGGTAGCTAATGAAAAACTGTTTTTT.

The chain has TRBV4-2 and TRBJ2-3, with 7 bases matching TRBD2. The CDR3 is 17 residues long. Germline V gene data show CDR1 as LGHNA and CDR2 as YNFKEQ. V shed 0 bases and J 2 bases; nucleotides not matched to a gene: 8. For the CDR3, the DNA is TGTGCCAGCAGCCAAGATAAGGGGCTAGCGGTCACAGATACGCAGTATTTT. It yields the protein CASSQDKGLAVTDTQYF.

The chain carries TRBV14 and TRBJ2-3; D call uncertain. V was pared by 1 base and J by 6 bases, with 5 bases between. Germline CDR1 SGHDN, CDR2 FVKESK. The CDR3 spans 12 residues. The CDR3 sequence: CASSQGPDTQYF. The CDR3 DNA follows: TGTGCCAGCAGCCAAGGTCCGGATACGCAGTATTTT. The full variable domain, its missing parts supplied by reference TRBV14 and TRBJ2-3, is EAGVTQFPSHSVIEKGQTVTLRCDPISGHDNLYWYRRVMGKEIKFLLHFVKESKQDESGMPNNRFLAERTGGTYSTLKVQPAELEDSGVYFCASSQGPDTQYFGPGTRLTVL.

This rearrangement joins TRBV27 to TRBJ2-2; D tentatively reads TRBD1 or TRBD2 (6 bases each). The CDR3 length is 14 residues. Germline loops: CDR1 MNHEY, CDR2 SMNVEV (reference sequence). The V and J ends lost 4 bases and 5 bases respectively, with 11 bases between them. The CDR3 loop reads CASSWGARTGELFF. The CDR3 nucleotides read TGTGCCAGCAGTTGGGGGGCCAGGACCGGGGAGCTGTTTTTT.

CDR3 region: CATSRGGGSEKLFF. Written as DNA, the CDR3 is TGTGCCACCAGCAGAGGGGGAGGTTCTGAAAAACTGTTTTTT. The V gene is TRBV15, the J gene TRBJ1-4; no reliable D call. V was clipped by 1 base and J by 7 bases, with 10 bases between them. CDR1 and CDR2 from the germline V gene are LNHNV and YYDKDF (reference sequence). This CDR3 comprises 14 residues.

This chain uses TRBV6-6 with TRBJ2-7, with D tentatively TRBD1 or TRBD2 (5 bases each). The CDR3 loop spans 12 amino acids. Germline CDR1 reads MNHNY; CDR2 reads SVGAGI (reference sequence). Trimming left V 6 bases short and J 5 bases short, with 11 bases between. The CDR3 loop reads CASSPRGNEQYF. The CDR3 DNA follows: TGTGCCAGCAGCCCCCGGGGCAACGAGCAGTACTTC.

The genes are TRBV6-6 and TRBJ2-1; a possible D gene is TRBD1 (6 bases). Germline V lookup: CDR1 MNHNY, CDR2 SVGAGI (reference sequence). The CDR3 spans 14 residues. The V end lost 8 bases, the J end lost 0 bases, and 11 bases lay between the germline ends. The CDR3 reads CASGGASSYNEQFF. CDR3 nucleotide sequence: TGTGCCAGCGGGGGCGCCAGCTCCTACAATGAGCAGTTCTTC.

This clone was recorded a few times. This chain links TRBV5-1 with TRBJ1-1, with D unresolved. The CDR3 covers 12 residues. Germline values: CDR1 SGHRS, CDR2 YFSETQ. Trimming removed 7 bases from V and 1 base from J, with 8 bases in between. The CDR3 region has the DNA TGCGCCAGCGGCGGCACGAACACTGAAGCTTTCTTT. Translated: CASGGTNTEAFF.

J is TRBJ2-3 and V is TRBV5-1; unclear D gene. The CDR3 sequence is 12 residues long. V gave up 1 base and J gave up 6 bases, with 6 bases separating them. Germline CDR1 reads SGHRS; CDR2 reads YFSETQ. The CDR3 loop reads CASSLPSDTQYF. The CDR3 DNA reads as TGCGCCAGCAGCTTGCCATCGGATACGCAGTATTTT.

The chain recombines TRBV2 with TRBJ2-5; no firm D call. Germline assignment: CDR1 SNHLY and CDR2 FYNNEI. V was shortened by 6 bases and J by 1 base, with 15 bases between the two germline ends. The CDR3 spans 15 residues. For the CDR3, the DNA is TGTGCCAGCAGGGGGTCCCGGGTGCTCCAAGAGACCCAGTACTTC. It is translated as CASRGSRVLQETQYF.

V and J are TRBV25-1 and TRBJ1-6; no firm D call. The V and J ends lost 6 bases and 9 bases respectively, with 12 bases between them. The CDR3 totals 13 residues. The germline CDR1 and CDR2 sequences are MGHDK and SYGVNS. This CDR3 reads CASSPAGPSPLHF. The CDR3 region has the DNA TGTGCCAGCAGCCCGGCTGGCCCTTCACCCCTCCACTTT.

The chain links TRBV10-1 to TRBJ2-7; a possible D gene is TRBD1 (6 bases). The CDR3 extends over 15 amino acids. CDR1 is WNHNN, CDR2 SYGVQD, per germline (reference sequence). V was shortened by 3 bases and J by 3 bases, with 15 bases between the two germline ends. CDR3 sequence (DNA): TGCGCCAGCAGTGACTCCGACAGGACCGACTACGAGCAGTACTTC. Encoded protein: CASSDSDRTDYEQYF.

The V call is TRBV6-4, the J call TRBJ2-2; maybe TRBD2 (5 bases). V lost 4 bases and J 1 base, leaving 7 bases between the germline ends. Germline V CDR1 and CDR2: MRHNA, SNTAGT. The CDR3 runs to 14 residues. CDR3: CASSAGRNTGELFF. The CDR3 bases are TGTGCCAGCAGTGCGGGAAGGAACACCGGGGAGCTGTTTTTT.

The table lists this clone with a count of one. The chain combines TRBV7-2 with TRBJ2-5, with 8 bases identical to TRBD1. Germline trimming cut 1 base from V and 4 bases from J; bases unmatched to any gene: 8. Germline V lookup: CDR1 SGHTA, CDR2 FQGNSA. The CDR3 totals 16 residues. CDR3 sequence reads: CASSLGTGQGTETQYF. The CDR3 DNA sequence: TGTGCCAGCAGCTTAGGGACCGGACAGGGCACAGAGACCCAGTACTTC.